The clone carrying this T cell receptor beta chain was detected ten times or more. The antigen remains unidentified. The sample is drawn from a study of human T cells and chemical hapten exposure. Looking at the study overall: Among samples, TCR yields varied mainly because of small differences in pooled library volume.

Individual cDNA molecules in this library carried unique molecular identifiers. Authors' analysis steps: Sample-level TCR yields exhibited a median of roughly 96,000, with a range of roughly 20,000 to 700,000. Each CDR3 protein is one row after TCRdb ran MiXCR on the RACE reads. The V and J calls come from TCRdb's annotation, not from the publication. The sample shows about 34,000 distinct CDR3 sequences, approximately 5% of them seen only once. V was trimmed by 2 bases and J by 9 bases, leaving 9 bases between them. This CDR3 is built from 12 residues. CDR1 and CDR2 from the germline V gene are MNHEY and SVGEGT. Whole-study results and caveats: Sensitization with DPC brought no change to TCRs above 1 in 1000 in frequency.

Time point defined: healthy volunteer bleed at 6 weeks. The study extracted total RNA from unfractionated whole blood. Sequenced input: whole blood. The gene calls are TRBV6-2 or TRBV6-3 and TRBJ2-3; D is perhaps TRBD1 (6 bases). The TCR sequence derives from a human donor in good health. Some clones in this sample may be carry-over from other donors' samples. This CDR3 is CASSYRDKTQYF. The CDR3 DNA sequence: TGTGCCAGCAGTTACCGGGACAAGACGCAGTATTTT.